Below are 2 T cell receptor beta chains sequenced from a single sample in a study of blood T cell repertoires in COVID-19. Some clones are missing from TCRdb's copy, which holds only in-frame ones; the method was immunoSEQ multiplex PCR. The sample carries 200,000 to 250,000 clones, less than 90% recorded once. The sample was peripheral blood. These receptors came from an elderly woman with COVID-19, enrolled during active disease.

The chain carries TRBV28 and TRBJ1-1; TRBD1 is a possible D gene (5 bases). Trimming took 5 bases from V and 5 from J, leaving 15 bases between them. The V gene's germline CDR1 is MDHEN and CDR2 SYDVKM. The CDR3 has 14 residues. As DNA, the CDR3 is TGTGCCAGCAGTGTCGGGGGGGTAGGTACTGAAGCTTTCTTT. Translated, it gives CASSVGGVGTEAFF.

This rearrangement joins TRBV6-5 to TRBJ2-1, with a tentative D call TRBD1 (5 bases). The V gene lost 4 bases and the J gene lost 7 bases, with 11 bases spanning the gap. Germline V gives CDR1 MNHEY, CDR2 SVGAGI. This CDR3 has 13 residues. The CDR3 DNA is TGTGCCAGCAGTTTTTATAAGGGGAATGAGCAGTTCTTC. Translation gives CASSFYKGNEQFF.